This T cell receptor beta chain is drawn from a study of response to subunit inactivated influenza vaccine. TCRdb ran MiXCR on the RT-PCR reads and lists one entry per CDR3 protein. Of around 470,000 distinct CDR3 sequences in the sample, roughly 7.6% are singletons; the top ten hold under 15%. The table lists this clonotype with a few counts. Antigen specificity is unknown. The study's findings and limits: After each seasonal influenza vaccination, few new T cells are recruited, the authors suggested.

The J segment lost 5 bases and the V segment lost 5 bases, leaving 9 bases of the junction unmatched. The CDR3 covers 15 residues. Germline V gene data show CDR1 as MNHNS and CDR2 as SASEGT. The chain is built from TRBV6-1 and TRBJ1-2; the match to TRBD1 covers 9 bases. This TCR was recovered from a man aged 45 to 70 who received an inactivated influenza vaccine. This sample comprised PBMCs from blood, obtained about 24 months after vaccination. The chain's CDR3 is CASSRTGELGYGYTF. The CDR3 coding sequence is TGTGCCAGCAGTAGGACAGGGGAGTTGGGTTATGGCTACACCTTC.